Below are 17 T cell receptor beta chains sequenced from a single sample in a study of regulatory T cells in long-lasting Graves disease (dated by TCRdb to the early 2020s). The library relied on multiplex PCR. The reads were generated on an Illumina HiSeq 4000. iRepertoire HTBI primers and Arm-PCR amplification of CDR3 regions were used to construct TCR beta libraries. TCRdb reworked the public reads: Q25 trimming with fastp, MiXCR clone assembly, productive beta chains retained. Every entry covers one CDR3 protein and lists the most common genes and DNA from its rows. The sample includes some 250,000 distinct CDR3 sequences, with 18% observed a single time. Clones ranked in the top ten supply approximately 14% of the sample. In the paper's terms, the time point label means: newly diagnosed GD, antithyroid drugs for less than 3 months. RNA was extracted from PBMCs in TRIzol for both TCR sequencing and RNA sequencing.

The same specimen was also included in a second study, on T cells in Graves' hyperthyroidism and ophthalmopathy.

Sequences were derived from peripheral blood mononuclear cells (PBMCs), sampled at new diagnosis, from a patient treated with antithyroid drugs. These receptors all stem from a woman between 25 and 40 years old with Graves disease. Donor details come from another sample of the same person, matched by shared clones.

This chain uses TRBV5-4 with TRBJ1-5; perhaps TRBD1 as D (5 bases). V was pared by 0 bases and J by 3 bases, with 7 bases between. Germline assignment: CDR1 SGHNT and CDR2 YYREEE (reference sequence). CDR3 length: 14 residues. The CDR3 coding sequence is TGTGCCAGCAGCTTGGCGGGGGTCAATCAGCCCCAGCATTTT. Its protein is CASSLAGVNQPQHF.

Turning to this clonotype: This may be a read error: a much more frequent sequence differs by one nucleotide. V and J are TRBV5-1 and TRBJ2-5, with 10 bases identical to TRBD2. The germline gives CDR1 SGHRS, CDR2 YFSETQ. The length of the CDR3 is 16 residues. The CDR3 loop reads CASGLATSGPEETQYF. The DNA of the CDR3 is TGTGCCAGCGGCTTGGCGACTAGCGGGCCAGAAGAGACCCAGTACTTC.

The chain has TRBV20-1 and TRBJ2-3, with 12 bases that match TRBD2. V was clipped by 6 bases and J by 5 bases; unmatched bases: 6. The CDR3 sequence is 14 residues long. Germline values: CDR1 DFQATT, CDR2 SNEGSKA (reference sequence). The CDR3 reads CSAALAGGLDTQYF. CDR3 DNA sequence: TGCAGTGCAGCACTAGCGGGAGGATTAGATACGCAGTATTTT.

The chain joins TRBV5-1 to TRBJ1-2; no clear D. The germline CDR1 and CDR2 sequences are SGHRS and YFSETQ. This CDR3 is built from 14 residues. The V end was cut by 2 bases, the J end by 1 base, with 9 bases between. The CDR3 DNA sequence: TGCGCCAGCAGCTTACAAAATTTTAACTATGGCTACACCTTC. It codes for CASSLQNFNYGYTF.

The chain uses TRBV25-1 and TRBJ1-2, with 8 bases lining up with TRBD1. The CDR3 is made up of 13 amino acids. Germline V CDR1 and CDR2: MGHDK, SYGVNS. J lost 2 bases, V lost 5 bases, and 1 base had no gene match. CDR3 region: CASSQGANYGYTF. CDR3 in DNA: TGTGCCAGCAGTCAGGGGGCGAACTATGGCTACACCTTC.

This clonotype appeared many times. The DNA for the CDR3 is TGTGCCAGCAGCTTCCGACTAGCGGGGGGGCGCGCCGGAGAGACCCAGTACTTC. Translating gives CASSFRLAGGRAGETQYF. This chain joins TRBV11-2 and TRBJ2-5; 14 positions agree with TRBD2. The CDR3 is made up of 18 amino acids. Trimming cost V 3 bases and J 4 bases; bases outside gene matches: 10. Germline V gene lookup returns CDR1 SGHAT and CDR2 FQNNGV. The full variable domain, completed using reference TRBV11-2 and TRBJ2-5, is EAGVAQSPRYKIIEKRQSVAFWCNPISGHATLYWYQQILGQGPKLLIQFQNNGVVDDSQLPKDRFSAERLKGVDSTLKIQPAKLEDSAVYLCASSFRLAGGRAGETQYFGPGTRLLVL.

This clonotype was counted many times. The chain links TRBV27 to TRBJ1-1; unclear D gene. From germline, CDR1 is MNHEY and CDR2 SMNVEV (reference sequence). Trimming cost V 2 bases and J 1 base, with 11 bases left between them. The CDR3 totals 15 residues. CDR3 coding DNA: TGTGCCAGCAGTTTACGGGCTTTGGGGAACACTGAAGCTTTCTTT. Translated: CASSLRALGNTEAFF.

This chain connects TRBV20-1 to TRBJ2-4; D might be TRBD1 or TRBD2, each matching 5 bases. There are 14 residues in the CDR3. The germline CDR1 and CDR2 sequences are DFQATT and SNEGSKA (reference sequence). The CDR3 DNA is TGCAGCGTTCCCCGGGACGGCCTGGGGAACATTCAGTACTTC. Translated: CSVPRDGLGNIQYF.

This clonotype was found many times. This rearrangement joins TRBV10-1 to TRBJ2-1; D is perhaps TRBD1 or TRBD2 (6 bases each). The CDR3 is 15 residues long. Trimming stripped 10 bases from V and 3 bases from J, with 19 bases between. CDR1 WNHNN and CDR2 SYGVQD come from the germline V gene (reference sequence). CDR3 sequence (DNA): TGCGCCACCAACCGAGAGGGGGGTCTCTACAATGAGCAGTTCTTC. Protein: CATNREGGLYNEQFF.

This clonotype has ten or more counts. The chain is built from TRBV6-5 and TRBJ2-5, with 10 bases identical to TRBD2. V was pared by 0 bases and J by 4 bases, with 5 bases of the junction left unmatched. Per germline, CDR1 MNHEY and CDR2 SVGAGI. This CDR3 is built from 16 residues. The CDR3 DNA is TGTGCCAGCAGTTACTCTCCTAGCGGGGGTAGAGAGACCCAGTACTTC. Translated: CASSYSPSGGRETQYF.

The sample holds many counts of this clonotype. This chain joins TRBV27 and TRBJ1-1, with D hard to call. The germline V gene has CDR1 MNHEY and CDR2 SMNVEV (reference sequence). V was trimmed by 3 bases and J by 4 bases, leaving 9 bases between them. The CDR3 runs 13 residues. The CDR3 is CASSLFGSTEAFF. CDR3 nucleotides: TGTGCCAGCAGTTTGTTTGGGTCCACTGAAGCTTTCTTT.

The chain joins TRBV28 to TRBJ1-1, with D hard to call. The length of the CDR3 is 13 residues. The V and J ends lost 5 bases and 0 bases respectively, with 7 bases between them. From germline, CDR1 is MDHEN and CDR2 SYDVKM. CDR3 residues: CASSDKMNTEAFF. The CDR3 coding sequence is TGTGCCAGCAGTGATAAGATGAACACTGAAGCTTTCTTT.

CDR3 coding DNA: TGTGCCAGCTCACGGGGCAGGGCCCTCCAAGAGACCCAGTACTTC. It encodes CASSRGRALQETQYF. The chain combines TRBV18 with TRBJ2-1, with D possibly being TRBD1 (5 bases). The end of the DNA fits TRBJ2-5 better, so the J call may be wrong. Germline V CDR1 and CDR2: KGHSH, LQKENI. The CDR3 has 15 amino acids.

In the case of this clonotype: This probably arose from a read error, given a far larger clone one base away. The V call is TRBV3-1, the J call TRBJ2-1; the D gene is possibly TRBD1 (6 bases). The DNA end lines up better with TRBJ2-5; the J call may be wrong. The germline V gene has CDR1 LGHDT and CDR2 YNNKEL (reference sequence). CDR3 length: 17 amino acids. This chain's CDR3 is CASSQARLGAGEETQYF. In DNA, the CDR3 is TGTGCCAGCAGCCAAGCCAGGCTCGGGGCAGGGGAAGAGACCCAGTACTTC.

The chain has TRBV29-1 and TRBJ2-1; no firm D call. CDR1 and CDR2 from the germline V gene are SQVTM and ANQGSEA. The V and J ends lost 4 bases and 1 base respectively, with 11 bases between them. There are 14 residues in the CDR3. The CDR3 is CSVVGILSYNEQFF. The CDR3 DNA reads TGCAGCGTTGTTGGTATTCTGTCCTACAATGAGCAGTTCTTC.

This clonotype has ten or more counts. The genes are TRBV6-2 or TRBV6-3 and TRBJ2-1, with D unclear. Germline CDR1 is MNHEY and CDR2 is SVGEGT. Trimming stripped 4 bases from V and 0 bases from J, with 19 bases between. The CDR3 has 18 amino acids. This chain's CDR3 is CASSSREPTEISYNEQFF. CDR3 coding DNA: TGTGCCAGCAGTTCTCGCGAACCCACAGAAATCTCCTACAATGAGCAGTTCTTC.

The sample holds a few counts of this clonotype. The V call is TRBV12-3 or TRBV12-4, the J call TRBJ1-6; the match to TRBD1 covers 8 bases. Trimming cost V 6 bases and J 8 bases; bases outside gene matches: 6. This CDR3 has 14 residues. The CDR3, as DNA: TGTGCCAGCAGCCGACAGGGGACGGATTCACCCCTCCACTTT. This encodes CASSRQGTDSPLHF.